This T cell receptor (beta chain) was captured in a study of blood T cell repertoires in COVID-19 (dated by TCRdb to the early 2020s). Describing the broader study: Collaborator samples came from the United States, Italy and Spain and covered acute and convalescent phases of COVID-19. The material from the prospective study consisted of cDNA or gDNA derived from T cells, B-cell-depleted T cells, or PBMCs. Deeply sampled blood TCRbeta repertoires from subjects exposed to, actively infected with, or recovered from COVID-19 were included in the dataset. The repertoires were released in a freely available public database meant as a resource for research on the immune response to SARS-CoV-2. The samples were drawn from two sources: the first 160 participants of the ongoing ImmuneRACE study, and 1,254 subjects contributed by 6 global collaborators. The sample metadata nearly always contained a de-identified subject ID, COVID-19 status, age in years and sex. HLA class I and class II types, where available, came from metadata supplied by the sample provider rather than from assay-based typing. General findings and caveats noted by the study authors: How much clinical and demographic metadata was included differed by source and by participant, and the metadata was provided uncurated.

About this clone: The target of this receptor is not known. Per-base quality was not reported, and no clone a single base away is much larger than it.

TCRbeta CDR3 regions were amplified from genomic DNA by means of the immunoSEQ Assay, a bias-controlled multiplex PCR. On the authors' methods: Within the assay, amplification of reference gene primers was used to estimate how many nucleated cells each sample contained. To quantify the absolute abundance of each unique TCRbeta CDR3 rearrangement, sequence reads were collapsed and filtered. For each sample, productive Simpson clonality was calculated as the square root of Simpson's diversity index over productive rearrangements. TCRdb retrieved this table from immuneACCESS and kept in-frame rearrangements only. Not all clones are present; in checked studies, unresolved V genes account for under half, and no reason is known for the remainder. V, J and clone size derive from that table, while D and trimming were established from the DNA sequence. For this sample the table gives roughly 100,000 clones, of which approximately 92% were detected only once. 1.9% of the sample is in the top ten clones.

One collaborating source in Seattle enrolled patients while the patients were actively infected and followed the patients over time throughout the course of disease. Collaborating institutions collected whole blood in K2EDTA tubes following their own protocols. For TCRbeta analysis, collaborators shipped samples as frozen whole blood, isolated PBMCs, or DNA extracted from either of those sample types. The material sequenced was peripheral blood. The TCR was taken from a woman in her fifties or sixties with COVID-19, enrolled during active disease.

The nucleotide sequence reads TGCGCCAGCAGCCTATTGACGGGGAACACTGAAGCTTTCTTT. It encodes CASSLLTGNTEAFF. Recombination linked TRBV4-1 to TRBJ1-1; the D gene remains uncertain. The V and J ends are trimmed by 4 bases and 1 base, leaving 10 bases between them. The CDR3, from cysteine to phenylalanine, totals 14 residues. Only the CDR3 part of the read is kept: 42 bases, read in frame from the first base. The germline V gene yields MGHRA for CDR1 and YSYEKL for CDR2.